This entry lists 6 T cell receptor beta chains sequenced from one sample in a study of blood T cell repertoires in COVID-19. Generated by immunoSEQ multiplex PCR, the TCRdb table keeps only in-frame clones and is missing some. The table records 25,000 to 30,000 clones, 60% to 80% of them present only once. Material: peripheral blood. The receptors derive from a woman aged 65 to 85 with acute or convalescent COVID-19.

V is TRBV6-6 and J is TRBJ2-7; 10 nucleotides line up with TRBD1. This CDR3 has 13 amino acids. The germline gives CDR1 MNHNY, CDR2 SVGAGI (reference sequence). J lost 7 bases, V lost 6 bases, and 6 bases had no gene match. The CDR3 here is CASRFDRGPEQYF. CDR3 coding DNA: TGTGCCAGCAGGTTTGACAGGGGGCCAGAGCAGTACTTC.

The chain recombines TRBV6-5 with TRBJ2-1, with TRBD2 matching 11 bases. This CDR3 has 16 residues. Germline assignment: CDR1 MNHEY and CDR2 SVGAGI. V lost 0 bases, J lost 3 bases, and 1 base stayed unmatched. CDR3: CASSYSLAGGYNEQFF. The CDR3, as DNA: TGTGCCAGCAGTTACTCCCTAGCGGGAGGCTACAATGAGCAGTTCTTC.

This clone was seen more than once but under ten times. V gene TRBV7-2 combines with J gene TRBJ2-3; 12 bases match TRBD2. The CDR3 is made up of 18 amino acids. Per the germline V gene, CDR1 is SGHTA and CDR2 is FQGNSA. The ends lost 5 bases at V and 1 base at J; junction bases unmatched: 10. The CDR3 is CASSPGLAGIARTDTQYF. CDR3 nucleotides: TGTGCCAGCAGCCCCGGACTAGCGGGAATAGCTCGCACAGATACGCAGTATTTT. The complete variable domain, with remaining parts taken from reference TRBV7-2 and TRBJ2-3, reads GAGVSQSPSNKVTEKGKDVELRCDPISGHTALYWYRQSLGQGLEFLIYFQGNSAPDKSGLPSDRFSAERTGGSVSTLTIQRTQQEDSAVYLCASSPGLAGIARTDTQYFGPGTRLTVL.

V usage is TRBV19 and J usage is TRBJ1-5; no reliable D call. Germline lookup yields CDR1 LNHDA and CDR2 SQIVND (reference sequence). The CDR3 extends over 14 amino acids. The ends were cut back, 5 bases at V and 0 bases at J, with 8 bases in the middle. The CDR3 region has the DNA TGTGCCAGTAGTCCCGGGTATAGCAATCAGCCCCAGCATTTT. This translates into CASSPGYSNQPQHF.

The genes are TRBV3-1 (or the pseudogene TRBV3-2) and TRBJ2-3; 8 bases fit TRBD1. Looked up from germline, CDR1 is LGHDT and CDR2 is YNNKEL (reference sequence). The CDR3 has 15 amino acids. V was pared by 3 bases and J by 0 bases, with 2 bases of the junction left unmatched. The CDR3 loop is CASSQGQASTDTQYF. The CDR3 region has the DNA TGTGCCAGCAGCCAGGGACAGGCCAGCACAGATACGCAGTATTTT.

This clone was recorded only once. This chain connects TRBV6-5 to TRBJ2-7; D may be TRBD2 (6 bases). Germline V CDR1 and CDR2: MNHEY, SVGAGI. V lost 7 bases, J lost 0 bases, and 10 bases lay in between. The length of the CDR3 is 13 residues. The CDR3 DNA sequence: TGTGCCAGCACTAGGGGAGGCTCCTACGAGCAGTACTTC. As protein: CASTRGGSYEQYF.